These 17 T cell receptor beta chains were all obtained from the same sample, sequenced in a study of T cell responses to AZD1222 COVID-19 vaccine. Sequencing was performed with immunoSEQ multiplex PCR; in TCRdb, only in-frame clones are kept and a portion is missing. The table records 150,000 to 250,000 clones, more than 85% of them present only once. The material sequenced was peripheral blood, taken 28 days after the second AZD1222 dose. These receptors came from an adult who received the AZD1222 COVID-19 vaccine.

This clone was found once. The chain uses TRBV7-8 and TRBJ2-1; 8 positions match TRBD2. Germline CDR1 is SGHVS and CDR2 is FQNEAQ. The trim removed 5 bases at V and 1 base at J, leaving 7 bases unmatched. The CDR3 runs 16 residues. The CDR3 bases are TGTGCCAGCAGCGCATTAGCGGGACGGTCCTACAATGAGCAGTTCTTC. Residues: CASSALAGRSYNEQFF. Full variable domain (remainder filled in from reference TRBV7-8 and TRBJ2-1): GAGVSQSPRYKVAKRGQDVALRCDPISGHVSLFWYQQALGQGPEFLTYFQNEAQLDKSGLPSDRFFAERPEGSVSTLKIQRTQQEDSAVYLCASSALAGRSYNEQFFGPGTRLTVL.

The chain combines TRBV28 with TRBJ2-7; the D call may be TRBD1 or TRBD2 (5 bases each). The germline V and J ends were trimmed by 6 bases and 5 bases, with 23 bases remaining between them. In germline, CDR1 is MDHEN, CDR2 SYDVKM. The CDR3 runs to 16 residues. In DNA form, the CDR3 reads TGTGCCAGCAGGACGCGAATCAGGGAGTTCCGAGACGAGCAGTACTTC. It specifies CASRTRIREFRDEQYF. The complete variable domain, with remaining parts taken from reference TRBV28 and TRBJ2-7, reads DVKVTQSSRYLVKRTGEKVFLECVQDMDHENMFWYRQDPGLGLRLIYFSYDVKMKEKGDIPEGYSVSREKKERFSLILESASTNQTSMYLCASRTRIREFRDEQYFGPGTRLTVT.

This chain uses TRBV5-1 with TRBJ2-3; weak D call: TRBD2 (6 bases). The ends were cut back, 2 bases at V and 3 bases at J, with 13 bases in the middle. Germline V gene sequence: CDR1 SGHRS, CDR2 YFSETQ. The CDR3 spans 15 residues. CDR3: CASSFIAGFTDTQYF. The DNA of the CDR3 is TGCGCCAGCAGCTTCATTGCGGGATTTACAGATACGCAGTATTTT. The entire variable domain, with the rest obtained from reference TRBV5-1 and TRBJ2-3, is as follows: KAGVTQTPRYLIKTRGQQVTLSCSPISGHRSVSWYQQTPGQGLQFLFEYFSETQRNKGNFPGRFSGRQFSNSRSEMNVSTLELGDSALYLCASSFIAGFTDTQYFGPGTRLTVL.

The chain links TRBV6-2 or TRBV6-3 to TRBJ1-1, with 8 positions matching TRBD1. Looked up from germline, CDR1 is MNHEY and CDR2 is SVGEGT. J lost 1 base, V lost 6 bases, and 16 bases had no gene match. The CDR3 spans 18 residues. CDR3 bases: TGTGCCAGCAGCCATAGATTCCGTCAGGGGGCCAAGAACACTGAAGCTTTCTTT. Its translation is CASSHRFRQGAKNTEAFF.

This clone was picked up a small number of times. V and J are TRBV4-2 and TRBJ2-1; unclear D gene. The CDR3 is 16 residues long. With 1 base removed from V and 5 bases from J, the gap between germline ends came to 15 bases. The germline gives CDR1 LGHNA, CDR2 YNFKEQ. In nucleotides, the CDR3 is TGTGCCAGCAGCCAAGGTTTTGGGCCACGTGACAATGAGCAGTTCTTC. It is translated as CASSQGFGPRDNEQFF.

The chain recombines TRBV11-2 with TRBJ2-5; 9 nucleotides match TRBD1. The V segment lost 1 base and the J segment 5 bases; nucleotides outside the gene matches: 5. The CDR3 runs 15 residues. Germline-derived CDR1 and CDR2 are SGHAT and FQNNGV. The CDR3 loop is CASSLGDRAAETQYF. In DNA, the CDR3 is TGTGCCAGCAGCTTAGGGGACAGGGCTGCGGAGACCCAGTACTTC.

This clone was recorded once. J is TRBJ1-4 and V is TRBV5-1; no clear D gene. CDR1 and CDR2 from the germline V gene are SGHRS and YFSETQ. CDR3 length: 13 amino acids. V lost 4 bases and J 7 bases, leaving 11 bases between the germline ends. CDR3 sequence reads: CASSPAPAEKLFF. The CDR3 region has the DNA TGCGCCAGCAGCCCGGCACCAGCTGAAAAACTGTTTTTT.

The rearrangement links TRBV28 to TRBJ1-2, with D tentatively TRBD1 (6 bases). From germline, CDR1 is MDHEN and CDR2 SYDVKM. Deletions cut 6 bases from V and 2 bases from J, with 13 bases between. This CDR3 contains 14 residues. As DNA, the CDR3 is TGTGCCAGCAGAAACTCCGGGACAAACTATGGCTACACCTTC. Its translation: CASRNSGTNYGYTF.

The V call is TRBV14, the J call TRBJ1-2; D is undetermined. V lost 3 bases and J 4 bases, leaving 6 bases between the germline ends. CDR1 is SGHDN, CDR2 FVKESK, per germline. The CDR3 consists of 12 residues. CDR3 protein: CASSQWGYGYTF. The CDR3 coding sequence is TGTGCCAGCAGCCAGTGGGGCTATGGCTACACCTTC.

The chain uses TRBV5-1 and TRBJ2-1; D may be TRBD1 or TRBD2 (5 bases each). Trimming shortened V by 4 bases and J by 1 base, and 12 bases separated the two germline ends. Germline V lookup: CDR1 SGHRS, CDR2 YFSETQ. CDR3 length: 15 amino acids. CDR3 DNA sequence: TGCGCCAGCAGCCAACCGGGACCGTCCTACAATGAGCAGTTCTTC. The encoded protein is CASSQPGPSYNEQFF.

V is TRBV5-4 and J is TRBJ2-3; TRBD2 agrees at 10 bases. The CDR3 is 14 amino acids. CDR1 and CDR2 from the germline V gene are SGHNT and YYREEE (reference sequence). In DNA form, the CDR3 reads TGTGCAGCTGAGCGGGAGGGCCTGTCGGATACGCAGTATTTT. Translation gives CAAEREGLSDTQYF.

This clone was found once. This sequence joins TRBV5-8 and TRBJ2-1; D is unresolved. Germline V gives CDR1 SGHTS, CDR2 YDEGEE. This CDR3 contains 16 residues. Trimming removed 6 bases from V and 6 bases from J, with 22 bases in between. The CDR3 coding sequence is TGTGCCAGCATCGTTGTAGGCCTCGGCTACTCCAATGAGCAGTTCTTC. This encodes CASIVVGLGYSNEQFF.

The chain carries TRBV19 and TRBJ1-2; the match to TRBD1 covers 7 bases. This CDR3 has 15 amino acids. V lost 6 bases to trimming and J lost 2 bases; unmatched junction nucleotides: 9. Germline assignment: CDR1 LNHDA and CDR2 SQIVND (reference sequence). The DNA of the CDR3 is TGTGCCAGTAGGTCGACAGGGAGCACCAACTATGGCTACACCTTC. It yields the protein CASRSTGSTNYGYTF.

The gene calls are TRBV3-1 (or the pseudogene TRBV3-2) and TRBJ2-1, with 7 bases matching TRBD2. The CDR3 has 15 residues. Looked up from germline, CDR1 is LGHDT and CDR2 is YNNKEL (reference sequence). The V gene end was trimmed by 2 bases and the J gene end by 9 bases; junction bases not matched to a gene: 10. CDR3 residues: CASSQNGGYTGEQFF. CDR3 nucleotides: TGTGCCAGCAGCCAAAACGGGGGGTACACGGGTGAGCAGTTCTTC.

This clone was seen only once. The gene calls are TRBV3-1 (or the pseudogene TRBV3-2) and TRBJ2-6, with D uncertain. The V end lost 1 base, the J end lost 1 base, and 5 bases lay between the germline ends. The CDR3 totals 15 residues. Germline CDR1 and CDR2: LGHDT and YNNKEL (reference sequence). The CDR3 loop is CASSQARSGANVLTF. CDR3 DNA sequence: TGTGCCAGCAGCCAAGCCCGATCTGGGGCCAACGTCCTGACTTTC.

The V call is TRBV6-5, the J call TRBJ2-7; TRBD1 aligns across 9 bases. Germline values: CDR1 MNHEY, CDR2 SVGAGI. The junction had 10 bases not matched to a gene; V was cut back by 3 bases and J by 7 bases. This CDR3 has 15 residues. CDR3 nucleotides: TGTGCCAGCAGTTATTCCGGGACAGGGACTCTGGAGCAGTACTTC. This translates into CASSYSGTGTLEQYF.

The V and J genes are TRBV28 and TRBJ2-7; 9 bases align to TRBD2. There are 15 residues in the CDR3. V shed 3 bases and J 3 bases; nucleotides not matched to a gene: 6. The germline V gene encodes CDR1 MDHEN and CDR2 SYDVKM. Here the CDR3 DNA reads TGTGCCAGCAGTTTGCGAGCGGGAGGTGTCTACGAGCAGTACTTC. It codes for CASSLRAGGVYEQYF. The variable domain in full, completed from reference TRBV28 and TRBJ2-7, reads DVKVTQSSRYLVKRTGEKVFLECVQDMDHENMFWYRQDPGLGLRLIYFSYDVKMKEKGDIPEGYSVSREKKERFSLILESASTNQTSMYLCASSLRAGGVYEQYFGPGTRLTVT.